This TCR beta chain was captured by sequencing in a study of response to subunit inactivated influenza vaccine. General study points: That few new T cells are recruited by each seasonal influenza vaccination was the authors' suggestion.

Worth noting for this clonotype: What it binds is not known.

TCRdb re-derived calls from the RT-PCR reads in MiXCR, one entry per CDR3 protein. The sample yields roughly 790,000 distinct CDR3 sequences, 21% seen once. The receptor's source is a man aged 50 to 60 who received an inactivated influenza vaccine. The sequencing here drew on PBMCs from blood, taken approximately 5 days after vaccination.

The CDR3 spells CASSFMGNQPQHF. CDR3 in DNA: TGTGCCAGCAGCTTTATGGGGAATCAGCCCCAGCATTTT. The V and J genes are TRBV5-6 and TRBJ1-5; D is unresolved. The V end was cut by 2 bases, the J end by 4 bases, with 7 bases between. The V gene's germline CDR1 is SGHDT and CDR2 YYEEEE. The CDR3 spans 13 residues.